The next 6 T cell receptor beta chains were all read from a single sample in a study of OX40 agonist ivuxolimab in advanced cancers. Generated by immunoSEQ multiplex PCR, the TCRdb table keeps only in-frame clones and is missing some. The sample lists about 90,000 clones; around 89% were seen once. Sequences were derived from CD4+ or CD8+ T cells sorted from blood, sampled in a trial of the OX40 agonist ivuxolimab. Source of these receptors: an adult with an advanced solid tumor such as melanoma, head and neck, liver or kidney cancer.

To note about this clone: The junction and the germline gene differ at one end; a read error may be behind it. The rearrangement links TRBV7-7 to TRBJ2-2; TRBD2 aligns across 9 bases. The CDR3 length is 15 residues. The germline V gene has CDR1 SSHAT and CDR2 FNYEAQ (reference sequence). CDR3 sequence: CASSPSGENTGELFF. The CDR3 bases are TGTGCTAGCAGCCCTAGCGGGGAGAACACCGGGGAGCTGTTTTTT. The full variable domain, its missing parts supplied by reference TRBV7-7 and TRBJ2-2, is GAGVSQSPRYKVTKRGQDVTLRCDPISSHATLYWYQQALGQGPEFLTYFNYEAQPDKSGLPSDRFSAERPEGSISTLTIQRTEQRDSAMYRCASSPSGENTGELFFGEGSRLTVL.

This chain connects TRBV7-9 to TRBJ1-5, with D possibly being TRBD1 (5 bases). The germline CDR1 and CDR2 sequences are SEHNR and FQNEAQ (reference sequence). Deletions cut 5 bases from V and 5 bases from J, with 22 bases between. This CDR3 contains 17 residues. CDR3 sequence (DNA): TGTGCCAGCAGCCAAGATTTCAGGGAAGGGGTATATCAGCCCCAGCATTTT. This gives the protein CASSQDFREGVYQPQHF.

This rearrangement joins TRBV27 to TRBJ2-7; 11 positions match TRBD2. V was pared by 6 bases and J by 3 bases, with 4 bases of the junction left unmatched. This CDR3 spans 14 amino acids. Germline CDR1 and CDR2: MNHEY and SMNVEV (reference sequence). The CDR3 region is CASSPGLADYEQYF. For the CDR3, the DNA is TGTGCCAGCAGCCCGGGACTAGCGGACTACGAGCAGTACTTC.

The chain joins TRBV10-1 to TRBJ2-1, with a tentative D call TRBD1 (5 bases). The CDR3 runs to 13 residues. V lost 2 bases to trimming and J lost 8 bases, with 10 bases between them. Germline V gene sequence: CDR1 WNHNN, CDR2 SYGVQD (reference sequence). For the CDR3, the DNA is TGCGCCAGCAGTGAGCTAAAGACAGATGAGCAGTTCTTC. Translation gives CASSELKTDEQFF.

The chain links TRBV19 to TRBJ2-5; 13 bases map to TRBD2. The CDR3 is made up of 16 amino acids. Germline CDR1 is LNHDA and CDR2 is SQIVND (reference sequence). V was clipped by 4 bases and J by 4 bases; unmatched bases: 6. The DNA of the CDR3 is TGTGCCAGTAGTAGGACTAGCGGGAGCAGGGCAGAGACCCAGTACTTC. Amino acid sequence: CASSRTSGSRAETQYF.

The chain combines TRBV7-3 with TRBJ2-3; D gene ambiguous. Germline V CDR1 and CDR2: SGHTA, FQGTGA. V was shortened by 2 bases and J by 4 bases, with 10 bases between the two germline ends. The CDR3 contains 14 residues. CDR3 sequence: CASSLGCEADTQYF. The CDR3 coding sequence is TGTGCCAGCAGCTTAGGATGTGAGGCAGATACGCAGTATTTT.